This paragraph covers one T cell receptor beta chain sequence. Its antigen target is currently unknown. Base qualities are not at hand, and no much larger clone is one base apart. V is shortened by 1 base, J by 14 bases, and the region joining them spans 11 bases. The CDR3 numbers 11 residues from cysteine through phenylalanine. Of all the DNA, just the CDR3 is kept, 33 bases in frame from base 1. This sample was taken from a study of T cells in Graves' hyperthyroidism and ophthalmopathy (dated by TCRdb to the late 2010s). For context, the study as a whole: Peripheral blood was sampled at the time of initial diagnosis, prior to any treatment. To identify distinguishing TCR V-J signatures, a discovery cohort of around 100 patients was used, comprising 40 to 45 with Graves' ophthalmopathy and 55 to 65 with stable Graves' hyperthyroidism. The 100 discovery patients were randomly split 7:3 into training and test sets. After blood sampling, hyperthyroidism patients were treated with methimazole at a starting dose of 30 mg daily, and ophthalmopathy patients were treated with high-dose intravenous methylprednisolone. Whether ophthalmopathy could be predicted prospectively was tested in an independent validation cohort made up of approximately 19 hyperthyroidism patients plus 17 patients who later progressed to ophthalmopathy. TCR Vbeta CDR3 sequencing of 140 or so peripheral blood samples (under 45 ophthalmopathy, roughly 72 hyperthyroidism and approximately 17 progressor patients) is reported in the paper. The study also compared thyroid tissue and blood T-cell repertoires from roughly 6 Graves' hyperthyroidism patients.

Results the study describes overall, beyond this receptor: In validation, the model predicted progression to ophthalmopathy a median of about 6.5 months before onset, with about 70% sensitivity and roughly 73% specificity. Sample size was not statistically predetermined, and investigators were not blinded to group allocation. Most expanded thyroid clonotypes (frequency above 0.001) were also detected in blood, suggesting blood repertoires may reflect thyroid immune responses. A model built on a 13 V-J signature distinguished ophthalmopathy from stable hyperthyroidism, reaching about 89% sensitivity and 81% to 83% specificity in cross-validation and 80%/75% in testing.

Stable Graves' hyperthyroidism was defined as the absence of progression to ophthalmopathy over 18 months of follow-up. Hyperthyroidism patients were newly diagnosed, had a disease duration of under 2 months, and were aged 18 to 65 years. Patients with uncontrolled infections, other autoimmune diseases, pregnancy or lactation were excluded. Diagnoses relied on clinical symptoms, serum thyroxine and TRAb, thyroid ultrasound and orbital computed tomography. PBMCs were separated from 8 to 10 ml of fresh peripheral blood using Ficoll-Paque density gradient centrifugation. Trizol reagent was used to extract total RNA, and RNA quality was then checked on an Agilent 2100 Bioanalyzer. The TCR beta CDR3 regions were amplified from the RNA transcripts. A first-round RT-PCR of the TCR CDR3 used the HTBI primer set with the Qiagen OneStep RT-PCR kit. Libraries were constructed in a second round of multiplex PCR, after which size selection and purification were performed. The libraries were sequenced on an Illumina HiSeq2000 using paired-end 100 bp reads. The paper's data handling went like this. SOAPnuke was used to process the raw data, with reads discarded if the reads contained adapters or uncalled bases, had a mean Phred below 15, or lacked an exact constant-primer or identifier match. COPE v1.2.5 was used to merge the high-quality paired reads, and each unique nucleotide sequence was defined as a clonotype. Clonotypes were aligned to IMGT TRBV, TRBD and TRBJ reference segments using MiTCR v1.1. Only V-J combinations with frequency above 0.0001, covering approximately 99% of repertoires, were analysed. A TCS score was defined as the ratio of F50 (clonal expansion) to E x V (chaos), with BLOSUM62-based TCRdist applied between CDR3 peptides within each V-J. Welch's t-statistics and random forest reduced just over 500 V-J features to 10 to 15, which were used in a naive Bayes classifier (R e1071). TCRdb ran its own pipeline on the public reads, namely fastp trimming at Q25 and MiXCR clone calling, and kept in-frame beta chains. Rows matching on CDR3 protein sequence are summarized as one entry with the most common DNA and genes. The V and J calls, along with clone size, are taken from TCRdb and not from the paper's own processing. The sample yields about 420,000 distinct CDR3 sequences; 15% to 18% were counted once. The ten largest account for 7.7% of the sample.

The sequence was collected from a woman under 30 with Graves' hyperthyroidism. The sequenced material came from blood. Here the chain combines TRBV12-3 or TRBV12-4 and TRBJ1-2; TRBD1 is possibly the D segment (6 matching bases). The DNA sequence reads TGTGCCAGCAGTTTAGGGGGGGCGGAAACCTTC. Protein translation: CASSLGGAETF.